This passage covers 11 T cell receptor beta chains from one sample sequenced in a study of blood T cell repertoires in COVID-19. TCRdb keeps only in-frame clones here, not all; method: immunoSEQ multiplex PCR. This table has around 100,000 clones, approximately 87% appearing once. Sample: peripheral blood. These receptors were taken from a human donor in a cohort sampled during active COVID-19.

The chain carries TRBV5-1 and TRBJ2-7; tentatively, D is TRBD1 (6 bases). Germline lookup yields CDR1 SGHRS and CDR2 YFSETQ. Between the trimmed V and J ends, which lost 4 bases and 5 bases, there was a span of 16 bases. The CDR3 runs to 14 residues. Here the CDR3 DNA reads TGCGCCAGCAGCATGGGGACAATCCTTAACGAGCAGTACTTC. Protein product: CASSMGTILNEQYF.

This clone is a singleton in its sample. V gene TRBV2 combines with J gene TRBJ2-7; TRBD2 matches at 10 bases. The length of the CDR3 is 15 residues. V lost 4 bases and J lost 2; bases outside the gene matches: 5. Germline CDR1 is SNHLY and CDR2 is FYNNEI. The CDR3 loop reads CASSGLAGVPYEQYF. Here the CDR3 DNA reads TGTGCCAGCAGTGGGCTAGCGGGAGTGCCCTACGAGCAGTACTTC.

A single count supports this clone. The genes are TRBV7-9 and TRBJ1-5, with TRBD1 matching 7 bases. The CDR3 length is 15 residues. The J segment lost 9 bases and the V segment lost 0 bases, leaving 8 bases of the junction unmatched. The V gene's germline CDR1 is SEHNR and CDR2 FQNEAQ (reference sequence). CDR3 region: CASSLAGQVGGPQHF. For the CDR3, the DNA is TGTGCCAGCAGCTTAGCCGGACAGGTGGGGGGGCCCCAGCATTTT. Looking up the rest from reference TRBV7-9 and TRBJ1-5 gives the full variable domain: DTGVSQNPRHKITKRGQNVTFRCDPISEHNRLYWYRQTLGQGPEFLTYFQNEAQLEKSRLLSDRFSAERPKGSFSTLEIQRTEQGDSAMYLCASSLAGQVGGPQHFGDGTRLSIL.

This clone appeared once. The rearrangement uses TRBV28 and TRBJ1-2, with 9 positions matching TRBD1. CDR3 size: 15 residues. With 3 bases clipped from V and 8 bases from J, the junction kept 10 bases outside the gene matches. Per germline, CDR1 MDHEN and CDR2 SYDVKM. This CDR3 reads CASSLDRGLSGGYTF. In DNA form, the CDR3 reads TGTGCCAGCAGTTTGGACAGGGGACTCTCAGGGGGCTACACCTTC.

This chain links TRBV3-1 (or the pseudogene TRBV3-2) with TRBJ2-1; D not certain. The CDR3 length is 15 residues. V gave up 0 bases and J gave up 4 bases, with 10 bases separating them. Per germline, CDR1 LGHDT and CDR2 YNNKEL (reference sequence). CDR3 bases: TGTGCCAGCAGCCAAGACACCAGAATATACAATGAGCAGTTCTTC. This sequence encodes CASSQDTRIYNEQFF.

The chain has TRBV28 and TRBJ1-6, with 7 bases aligning to TRBD1. With V trimmed by 5 bases and J by 4 bases, 2 bases remained unmatched. This CDR3 has 14 amino acids. Germline CDR1 reads MDHEN; CDR2 reads SYDVKM. This CDR3 reads CASSPGQYNSPLHF. DNA for the CDR3: TGTGCCAGCAGTCCGGGACAGTATAATTCACCCCTCCACTTT.

The rearrangement links TRBV3-1 (or the pseudogene TRBV3-2) to TRBJ2-2; maybe TRBD1 (7 bases). The V end lost 4 bases, the J end lost 6 bases, and 15 bases lay between the germline ends. CDR1 LGHDT and CDR2 YNNKEL come from the germline V gene (reference sequence). The CDR3 has 15 residues. In DNA form, the CDR3 reads TGTGCCAGCAGCCCCCGTGGAGGGGGCGCCGGGGAGCTGTTTTTT. This codes for CASSPRGGGAGELFF.

The chain recombines TRBV7-8 with TRBJ2-5; 11 bases align to TRBD2. V gave up 2 bases and J gave up 4 bases; unmatched junction bases: 6. CDR3 length: 16 amino acids. Germline lookup yields CDR1 SGHVS and CDR2 FQNEAQ. The CDR3 loop reads CASSLYALAGAETQYF. CDR3 DNA: TGTGCCAGCAGCTTATATGCACTAGCGGGAGCAGAGACCCAGTACTTC.

V gene TRBV7-9 combines with J gene TRBJ2-3; 7 bases are shared with TRBD1. Germline V gene data show CDR1 as SEHNR and CDR2 as FQNEAQ (reference sequence). The CDR3 consists of 16 residues. V lost 5 bases to trimming and J lost 2 bases; unmatched junction nucleotides: 10. For the CDR3, the DNA is TGTGCCAGCAGCCCCCGAGACAGGGCGGACACAGATACGCAGTATTTT. Protein product: CASSPRDRADTDTQYF.

This chain joins TRBV6-1 and TRBJ2-2; 7 bases align to TRBD2. This CDR3 spans 15 amino acids. Germline CDR1 MNHNS, CDR2 SASEGT. V lost 3 bases to trimming and J lost 2 bases; unmatched junction nucleotides: 3. The CDR3 sequence: CASSEGGRNTGELFF. CDR3 nucleotide sequence: TGTGCCAGCAGTGAGGGAGGGCGTAACACCGGGGAGCTGTTTTTT.

This clone showed up just a few times. The J gene is TRBJ1-3, the V gene TRBV4-3; a possible D gene is TRBD1 (5 bases). Trimming removed 1 base from V and 0 bases from J, with 7 bases in between. The CDR3 is made up of 15 amino acids. Germline assignment: CDR1 LGHNA and CDR2 YSLEER. The CDR3 here is CASSQGQSSGNTIYF. CDR3 nucleotides: TGCGCCAGCAGCCAAGGACAGAGCTCTGGAAACACCATATATTTT.